The T cell receptor beta chain under discussion was sequenced for a study of blood T cell repertoires in COVID-19. For the study at large: Samples taken during acute and convalescent COVID-19 were collected in the United States, Italy and Spain. Nucleic acid was either cDNA or gDNA, and it came from T cells, B-cell-depleted T cells, or PBMCs.

The germline gives CDR1 SGHTA, CDR2 FQGNSA. V lost 4 bases and J 6 bases, leaving 14 bases between the germline ends. The CDR3 length is 14 residues. Produced via immunoSEQ multiplex PCR; TCRdb's table is partial and in-frame only. This table holds approximately 350,000 clones, over 70% found once. Seattle-derived patients entered the study during active infection and were followed longitudinally. Sample: peripheral blood. This receptor was taken from a woman in her forties or fifties with COVID-19, enrolled during active disease. This chain connects TRBV7-2 to TRBJ2-3; D possibly corresponds to TRBD1 (5 bases). Written as DNA, the CDR3 is TGTGCCAGCAGCTCCAGGGTTTTCGCGGATACGCAGTATTTT. Translating it yields CASSSRVFADTQYF.